A single TCR beta chain is shown here with its context. The data belong to a study of blood T cell repertoires in COVID-19. At the level of the study: Donors in the United States, Italy and Spain gave samples during acute or convalescent COVID-19. T cells, B-cell-depleted T cells, or PBMCs provided the cDNA or gDNA that served as material.

The authors' processing: From reference gene primer amplification, estimates of nucleated cell counts were derived. Generated by immunoSEQ multiplex PCR, the TCRdb table keeps only in-frame clones and is missing some. The V and J calls and the clone size are those of that table, but D and trimming were determined from the DNA. In the table there are a few hundred thousand clones, over 75% of which are singletons. The CDR3 totals 14 residues. Germline V gene sequence: CDR1 SEHNR, CDR2 FQNEAQ (reference sequence). After removal of 5 bases from V and 4 bases from J, the junction contained 5 bases not matched to a gene.

What was sequenced was peripheral blood. The gene calls are TRBV7-9 and TRBJ2-1; TRBD2 aligns across 7 bases. The clonotype comes from a man aged 30 to 45 who had recovered from COVID-19. This CDR3 reads CASSPSGFYNEQFF. The CDR3 DNA is TGTGCCAGCAGCCCTAGCGGCTTTTACAATGAGCAGTTCTTC. Together with reference TRBV7-9 and TRBJ2-1, the CDR3 gives the full variable domain: DTGVSQNPRHKITKRGQNVTFRCDPISEHNRLYWYRQTLGQGPEFLTYFQNEAQLEKSRLLSDRFSAERPKGSFSTLEIQRTEQGDSAMYLCASSPSGFYNEQFFGPGTRLTVL.